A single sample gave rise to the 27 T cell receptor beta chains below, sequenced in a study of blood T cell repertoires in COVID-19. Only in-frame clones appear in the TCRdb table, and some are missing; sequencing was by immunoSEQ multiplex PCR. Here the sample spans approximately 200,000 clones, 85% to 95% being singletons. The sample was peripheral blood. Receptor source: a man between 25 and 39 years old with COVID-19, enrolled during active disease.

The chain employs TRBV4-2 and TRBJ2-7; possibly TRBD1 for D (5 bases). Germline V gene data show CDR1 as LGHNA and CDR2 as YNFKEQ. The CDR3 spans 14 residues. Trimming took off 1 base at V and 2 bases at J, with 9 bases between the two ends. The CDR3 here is CASSQVGETYEQYF. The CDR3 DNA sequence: TGTGCCAGCAGCCAAGTAGGGGAAACCTACGAGCAGTACTTC.

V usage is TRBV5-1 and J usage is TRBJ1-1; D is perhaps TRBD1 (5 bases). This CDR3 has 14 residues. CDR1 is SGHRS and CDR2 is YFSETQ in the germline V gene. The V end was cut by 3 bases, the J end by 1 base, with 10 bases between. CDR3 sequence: CASSSGHGNTEAFF. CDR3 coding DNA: TGCGCCAGCAGCTCCGGACACGGGAACACTGAAGCTTTCTTT.

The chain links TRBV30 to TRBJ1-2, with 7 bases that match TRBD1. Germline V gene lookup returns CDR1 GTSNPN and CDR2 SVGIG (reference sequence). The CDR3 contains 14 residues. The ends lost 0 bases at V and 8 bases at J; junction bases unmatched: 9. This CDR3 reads CAWSVAGGTSGYTF. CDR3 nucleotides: TGTGCCTGGAGTGTGGCAGGGGGTACTAGCGGCTACACCTTC.

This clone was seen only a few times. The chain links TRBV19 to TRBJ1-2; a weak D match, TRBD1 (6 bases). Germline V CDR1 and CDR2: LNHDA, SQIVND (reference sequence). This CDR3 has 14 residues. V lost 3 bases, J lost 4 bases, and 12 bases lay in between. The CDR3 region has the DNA TGTGCCAGTAGTATTAGCACAGGGAGCTATGGCTACACCTTC. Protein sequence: CASSISTGSYGYTF. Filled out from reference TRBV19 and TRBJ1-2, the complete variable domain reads DGGITQSPKYLFRKEGQNVTLSCEQNLNHDAMYWYRQDPGQGLRLIYYSQIVNDFQKGDIAEGYSVSREKKESFPLTVTSAQKNPTAFYLCASSISTGSYGYTFGSGTRLTVV.

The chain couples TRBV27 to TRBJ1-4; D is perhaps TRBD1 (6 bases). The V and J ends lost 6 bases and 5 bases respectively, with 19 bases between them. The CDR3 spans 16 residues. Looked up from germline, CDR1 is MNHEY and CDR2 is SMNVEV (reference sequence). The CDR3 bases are TGTGCCAGCAGCCACAGCGGGGGGGGCATAAATGAAAAACTGTTTTTT. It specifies CASSHSGGGINEKLFF.

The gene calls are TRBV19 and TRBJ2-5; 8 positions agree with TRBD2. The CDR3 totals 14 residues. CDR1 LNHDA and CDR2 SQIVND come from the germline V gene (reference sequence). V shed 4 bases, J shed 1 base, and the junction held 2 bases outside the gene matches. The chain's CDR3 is CASSKGLVQETQYF. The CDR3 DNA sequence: TGTGCCAGTAGTAAGGGACTAGTCCAAGAGACCCAGTACTTC.

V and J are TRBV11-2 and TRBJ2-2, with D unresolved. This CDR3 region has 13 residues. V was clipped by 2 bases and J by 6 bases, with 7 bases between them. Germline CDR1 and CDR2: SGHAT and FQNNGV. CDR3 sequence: CASSLSGPGELFF. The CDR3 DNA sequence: TGTGCCAGCAGCTTATCAGGCCCCGGGGAGCTGTTTTTT.

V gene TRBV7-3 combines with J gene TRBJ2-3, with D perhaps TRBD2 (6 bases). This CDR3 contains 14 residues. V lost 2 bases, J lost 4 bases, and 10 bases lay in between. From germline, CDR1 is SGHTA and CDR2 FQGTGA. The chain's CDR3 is CASSLHPSADTQYF. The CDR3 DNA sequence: TGTGCCAGCAGCTTACACCCTAGCGCAGATACGCAGTATTTT.

Written as DNA, the CDR3 is TGTGCCAGTAGTATCCCCCGGACGGGGGGTTCAAATCAGCCCCAGCATTTT. Its protein is CASSIPRTGGSNQPQHF. This sequence joins TRBV19 and TRBJ1-5; tentatively, D is TRBD1 (5 bases). The CDR3 has 17 residues. Germline V gene sequence: CDR1 LNHDA, CDR2 SQIVND (reference sequence). V was trimmed by 3 bases and J by 4 bases, leaving 19 bases between them.

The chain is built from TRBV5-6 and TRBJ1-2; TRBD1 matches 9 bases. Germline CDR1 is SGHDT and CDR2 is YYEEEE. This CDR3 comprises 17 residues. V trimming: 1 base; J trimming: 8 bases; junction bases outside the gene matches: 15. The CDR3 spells CASSLFRDRALERGYTF. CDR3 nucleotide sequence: TGTGCCAGCAGCTTGTTCCGGGACAGGGCCCTCGAGAGGGGCTACACCTTC. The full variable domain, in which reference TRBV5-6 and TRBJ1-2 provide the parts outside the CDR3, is DAGVTQSPTHLIKTRGQQVTLRCSPKSGHDTVSWYQQALGQGPQFIFQYYEEEERQRGNFPDRFSGHQFPNYSSELNVNALLLGDSALYLCASSLFRDRALERGYTFGSGTRLTVV.

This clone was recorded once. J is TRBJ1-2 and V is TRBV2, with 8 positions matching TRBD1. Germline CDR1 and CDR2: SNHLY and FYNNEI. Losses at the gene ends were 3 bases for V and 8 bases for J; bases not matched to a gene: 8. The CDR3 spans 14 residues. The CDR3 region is CASSELRGRGGYTF. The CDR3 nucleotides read TGTGCCAGCAGTGAGCTCAGGGGGCGCGGAGGCTACACCTTC.

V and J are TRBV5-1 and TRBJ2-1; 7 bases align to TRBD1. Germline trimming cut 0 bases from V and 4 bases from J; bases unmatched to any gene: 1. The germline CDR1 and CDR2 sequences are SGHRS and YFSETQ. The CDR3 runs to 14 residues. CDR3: CASSLDRGYNEQFF. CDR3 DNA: TGCGCCAGCAGCTTGGACAGGGGTTACAATGAGCAGTTCTTC.

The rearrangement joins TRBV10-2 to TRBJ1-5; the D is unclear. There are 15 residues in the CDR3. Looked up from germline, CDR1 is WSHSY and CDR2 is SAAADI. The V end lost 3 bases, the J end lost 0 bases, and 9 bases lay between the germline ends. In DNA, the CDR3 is TGCGCCAGCAGTGATGGAGAGGTTAGCAATCAGCCCCAGCATTTT. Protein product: CASSDGEVSNQPQHF.

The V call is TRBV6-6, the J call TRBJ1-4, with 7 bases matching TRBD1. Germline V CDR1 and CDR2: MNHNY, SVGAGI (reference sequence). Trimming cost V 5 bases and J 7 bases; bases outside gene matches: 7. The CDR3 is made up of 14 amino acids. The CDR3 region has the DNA TGTGCCAGCAGTCCGACAGGGTTAGGTGAAAAACTGTTTTTT. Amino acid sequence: CASSPTGLGEKLFF.

This CDR3 is CASSPPAGEGGYTF. CDR3 sequence (DNA): TGCGCCAGCAGCCCACCCGCGGGGGAAGGCGGCTACACCTTC. V and J are TRBV5-1 and TRBJ1-2, with a weak D call TRBD1 (5 bases). The V and J ends lost 4 bases and 8 bases respectively, with 18 bases between them. The CDR3 loop spans 14 amino acids. Germline CDR1 is SGHRS and CDR2 is YFSETQ.

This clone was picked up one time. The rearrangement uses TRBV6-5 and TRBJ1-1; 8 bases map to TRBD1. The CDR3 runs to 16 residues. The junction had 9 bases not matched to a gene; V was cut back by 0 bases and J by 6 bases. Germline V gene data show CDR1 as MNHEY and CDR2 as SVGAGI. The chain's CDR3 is CASSYSDRVIRPEAFF. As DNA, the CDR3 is TGTGCCAGCAGTTACTCGGACAGGGTTATTCGTCCTGAAGCTTTCTTT.

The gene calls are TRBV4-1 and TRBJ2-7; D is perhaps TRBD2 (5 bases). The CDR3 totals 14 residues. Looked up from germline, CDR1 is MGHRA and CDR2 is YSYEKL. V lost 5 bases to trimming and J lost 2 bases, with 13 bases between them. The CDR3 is CASSAPGYTYEQYF. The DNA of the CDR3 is TGCGCCAGCAGCGCCCCGGGGTATACCTACGAGCAGTACTTC.

CDR3 amino acids: CASTTAGGSYNEQFF. The CDR3 DNA reads as TGTGCCAGCACCACCGCGGGGGGTTCCTACAATGAGCAGTTCTTC. The chain recombines TRBV5-4 with TRBJ2-1; 8 nucleotides agree with TRBD2. Losses at the gene ends were 6 bases for V and 1 base for J; bases not matched to a gene: 6. Germline CDR1 reads SGHNT; CDR2 reads YYREEE (reference sequence). The CDR3 loop spans 15 amino acids.

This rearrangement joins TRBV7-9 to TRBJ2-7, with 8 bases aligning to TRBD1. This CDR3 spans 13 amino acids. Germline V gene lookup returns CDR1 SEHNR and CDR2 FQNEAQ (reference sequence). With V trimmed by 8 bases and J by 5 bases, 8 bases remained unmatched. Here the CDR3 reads CASYRDRIHEQYF. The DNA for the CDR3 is TGTGCCAGCTACCGGGACAGGATCCACGAGCAGTACTTC.

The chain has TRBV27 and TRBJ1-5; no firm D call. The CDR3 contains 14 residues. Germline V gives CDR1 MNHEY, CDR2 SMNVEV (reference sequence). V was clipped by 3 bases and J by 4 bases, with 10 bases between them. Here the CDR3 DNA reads TGTGCCAGCAGTTTCCGGGGTCGTAATCAGCCCCAGCATTTT. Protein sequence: CASSFRGRNQPQHF.

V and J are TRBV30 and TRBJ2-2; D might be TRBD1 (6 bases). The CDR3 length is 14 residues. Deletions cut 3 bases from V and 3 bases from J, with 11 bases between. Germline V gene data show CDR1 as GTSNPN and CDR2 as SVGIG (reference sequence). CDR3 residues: CAWRRDTDTGELFF. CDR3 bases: TGTGCCTGGAGACGGGACACTGACACCGGGGAGCTGTTTTTT. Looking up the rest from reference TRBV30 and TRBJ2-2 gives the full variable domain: SQTIHQWPATLVQPVGSPLSLECTVEGTSNPNLYWYRQAAGRGLQLLFYSVGIGQISSEVPQNLSASRPQDRQFILSSKKLLLSDSGFYLCAWRRDTDTGELFFGEGSRLTVL.

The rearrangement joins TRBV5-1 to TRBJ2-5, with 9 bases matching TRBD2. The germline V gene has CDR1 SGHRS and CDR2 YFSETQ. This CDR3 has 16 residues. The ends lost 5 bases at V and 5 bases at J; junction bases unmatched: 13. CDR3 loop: CASRREGTSQWETQYF. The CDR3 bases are TGCGCCAGCAGGAGGGAGGGGACTAGCCAATGGGAGACCCAGTACTTC.

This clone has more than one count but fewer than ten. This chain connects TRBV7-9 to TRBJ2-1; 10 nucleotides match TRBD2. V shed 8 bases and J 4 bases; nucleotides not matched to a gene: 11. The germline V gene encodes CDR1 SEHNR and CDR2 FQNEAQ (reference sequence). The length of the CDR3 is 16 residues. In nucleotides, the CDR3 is TGTGCCAGCCTCCCTGGGACTAGCGAGGTTTACAATGAGCAGTTCTTC. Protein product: CASLPGTSEVYNEQFF. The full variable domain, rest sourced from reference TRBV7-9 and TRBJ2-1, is DTGVSQNPRHKITKRGQNVTFRCDPISEHNRLYWYRQTLGQGPEFLTYFQNEAQLEKSRLLSDRFSAERPKGSFSTLEIQRTEQGDSAMYLCASLPGTSEVYNEQFFGPGTRLTVL.

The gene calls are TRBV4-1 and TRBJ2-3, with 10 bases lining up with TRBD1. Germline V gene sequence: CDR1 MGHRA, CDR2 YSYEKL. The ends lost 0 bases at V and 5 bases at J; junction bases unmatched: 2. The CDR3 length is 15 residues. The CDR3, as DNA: TGCGCCAGCAGCCAAGATGGACAGGGGGAAGATACGCAGTATTTT. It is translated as CASSQDGQGEDTQYF.

The CDR3 sequence is CASSLTDQETQYF. The CDR3 DNA reads TGTGCCAGCAGCCTAACCGACCAAGAGACCCAGTACTTC. The V gene is TRBV2, the J gene TRBJ2-5; no reliable D call. The germline V gene encodes CDR1 SNHLY and CDR2 FYNNEI. The CDR3 covers 13 residues. V was trimmed by 6 bases and J by 0 bases, leaving 8 bases between them.

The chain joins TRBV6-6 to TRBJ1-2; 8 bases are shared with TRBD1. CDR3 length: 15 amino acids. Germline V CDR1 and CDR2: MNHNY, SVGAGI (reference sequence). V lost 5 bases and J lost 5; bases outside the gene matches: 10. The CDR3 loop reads CASSQPGQETYGYTF. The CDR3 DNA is TGTGCCAGCAGTCAACCGGGACAGGAGACGTATGGCTACACCTTC.

Here the CDR3 DNA reads TGTGCCACCAGCAGAGAAAAGGAGGGTCCCGACACCGGGGAGCTGTTTTTT. It translates to CATSREKEGPDTGELFF. The chain is built from TRBV15 and TRBJ2-2; D is possibly TRBD2 (6 bases). CDR3 length: 17 residues. Trimming took off 0 bases at V and 3 bases at J, with 14 bases between the two ends. The germline gives CDR1 LNHNV, CDR2 YYDKDF (reference sequence).